This TCR beta chain was sequenced in a study of PD-1 blockade in classical Hodgkin lymphoma. Study results and caveats: When set against healthy donors, newly diagnosed patients were reported to show lower baseline TCR diversity. Nivolumab initiation under 1 year post-ASCT meant exclusion. TCR diversity in CD4+, not CD8+, cells rose significantly by C4D1.

With 1 base removed from V and 2 bases from J, the gap between germline ends came to 12 bases. CDR1 is SGHAT and CDR2 is FQNNGV in the germline V gene. The CDR3 spans 15 residues. Profiled with immunoSEQ multiplex PCR; TCRdb holds only in-frame clones, not every one. The profile shows some 95,000 clones, about nine tenths of them singletons. As regards this clone: The antigen remains undetermined.

Time point indicated: cycle 4 day 1 (C4D1), after around six weeks of nivolumab. Every single patient, without exception, relapsed after autologous stem cell transplantation, and brentuximab vedotin exposure varied. Best responses were complete response, partial response or progressive disease. The chain links TRBV11-2 to TRBJ2-7; TRBD1 or TRBD2 may be the D gene (5 bases each). Sequencing used peripheral blood mononuclear cells (PBMCs), obtained before the fourth cycle of nivolumab. The sequence derives from a human donor with classical Hodgkin lymphoma. DNA for the CDR3: TGTGCCAGCAGCTTAGGTCGTCGGGGCCCCTACGAGCAGTACTTC. Translating gives CASSLGRRGPYEQYF.